Below are 27 T cell receptor beta chains sequenced from a single sample in a study of T cells in Graves' hyperthyroidism and ophthalmopathy. The source material, RNA transcripts, was used to amplify TCR beta CDR3 regions. HTBI primers drove first-round RT-PCR of the TCR CDR3. Each CDR3 protein gets one entry after TCRdb re-called the multiplex PCR reads with MiXCR. The sample consists of 600,000 to 700,000 distinct CDR3 sequences, 14% to 15% of them appearing once. Sequencing input: blood. These receptors all stem from a woman aged 40 to 49 with Graves' ophthalmopathy.

The chain links TRBV27 to TRBJ1-6; D call uncertain. The CDR3 runs to 14 residues. Per the germline V gene, CDR1 is MNHEY and CDR2 is SMNVEV (reference sequence). Trimming stripped 5 bases from V and 6 bases from J, with 11 bases between. In DNA form, the CDR3 reads TGTGCCAGCAGTCTGGGCAGCGCTAATTCACCCCTCCACTTT. This sequence encodes CASSLGSANSPLHF.

Many counts were recorded for this clonotype. V is TRBV11-2 and J is TRBJ2-2; 9 bases map to TRBD2. The ends lost 3 bases at V and 4 bases at J; junction bases unmatched: 6. The CDR3 spans 16 residues. Germline lookup yields CDR1 SGHAT and CDR2 FQNNGV. CDR3 coding DNA: TGTGCCAGCAGCTTCGGCGGGAGGGCCTTCACCGGGGAGCTGTTTTTT. Its translation: CASSFGGRAFTGELFF.

This clonotype was seen at least ten times. The chain employs TRBV28 and TRBJ1-2; 8 bases line up with TRBD1. V shed 6 bases, J shed 6 bases, and the junction held 9 bases outside the gene matches. The CDR3 totals 14 residues. Germline V gives CDR1 MDHEN, CDR2 SYDVKM. The CDR3 spells CASRAPGGAHGYTF. The CDR3 DNA reads as TGTGCCAGCAGAGCCCCAGGGGGCGCGCATGGCTACACCTTC.

This chain links TRBV5-1 with TRBJ2-5; a possible D gene is TRBD1 (6 bases). The V end was cut by 6 bases, the J end by 3 bases, with 21 bases between. Germline-derived CDR1 and CDR2 are SGHRS and YFSETQ. The CDR3 runs to 16 residues. This CDR3 reads CASNRDGGSLKETQYF. The CDR3 DNA is TGCGCCAGCAACAGGGACGGAGGATCCCTAAAAGAGACCCAGTACTTC.

Notes on this clonotype: A clone one base away is much larger, so this may be a read error. The V call is TRBV12-3 or TRBV12-4, the J call TRBJ1-3; maybe TRBD1 (6 bases). The length of the CDR3 is 13 residues. Trimming removed 6 bases at V and 11 bases at J, with 17 bases between. The CDR3 loop is CASSQGTQWSIYF. DNA for the CDR3: TGTGCCAGCAGCCAAGGGACACAGTGGTCCATATATTTT.

V and J are TRBV6-2 or TRBV6-3 and TRBJ2-5; a possible D gene is TRBD1 (6 bases). V gave up 9 bases and J gave up 2 bases, with 16 bases separating them. The CDR3 totals 14 residues. Germline assignment: CDR1 MNHEY and CDR2 SVGEGT. The CDR3 DNA follows: TGTGCCAGTACCCAGGGGATCGGACAAGAGACCCAGTACTTC. Protein product: CASTQGIGQETQYF.

This clonotype was detected ten times or more. The CDR3, as DNA: TGCAGTGCTAGGGCGTTAGCGGGCGAAGAAGCTTTCTTT. Translation: CSARALAGEEAFF. The chain carries TRBV20-1 and TRBJ1-1; the D is unclear. With 3 bases removed from V and 8 bases from J, the gap between germline ends came to 16 bases. CDR1 is DFQATT, CDR2 SNEGSKA, per germline (reference sequence). The CDR3 runs to 13 residues.

This clonotype appeared many times. This chain uses TRBV6-2 or TRBV6-3 with TRBJ2-7; 12 nucleotides align to TRBD1. The CDR3 loop spans 13 amino acids. CDR1 is MNHEY and CDR2 is SVGEGT in the germline V gene. The J segment lost 8 bases and the V segment lost 8 bases, leaving 7 bases of the junction unmatched. Here the CDR3 reads CASSGQGAAKQYF. The CDR3 bases are TGTGCCAGCTCGGGACAGGGGGCAGCCAAGCAGTACTTC.

This clonotype was counted a few times. This chain uses TRBV20-1 with TRBJ2-2; tentative D call: TRBD2 (5 bases). The CDR3 runs 15 residues. Per the germline V gene, CDR1 is DFQATT and CDR2 is SNEGSKA (reference sequence). The germline V and J ends were trimmed by 7 bases and 7 bases, with 22 bases remaining between them. The CDR3 reads CSDLIGKNYDGELFF. CDR3 nucleotides: TGCAGTGACCTGATCGGGAAGAATTATGACGGGGAGCTGTTTTTT.

The sample holds many counts of this clonotype. The CDR3 spells CASSLGQAGTLWDTEAFF. The CDR3 coding sequence is TGTGCCAGTAGTCTCGGACAGGCGGGGACGTTGTGGGACACTGAAGCTTTCTTT. The J gene is TRBJ1-1, the V gene TRBV19, with 7 nucleotides matching TRBD1. There are 18 residues in the CDR3. The V segment lost 5 bases and the J segment 3 bases; nucleotides outside the gene matches: 18. The germline gives CDR1 LNHDA, CDR2 SQIVND (reference sequence).

This clonotype has just a few counts. The V gene is TRBV7-9, the J gene TRBJ2-7, with TRBD1 identical over 7 bases. The CDR3 sequence is 15 residues long. J was trimmed by 6 bases and V by 9 bases; bases with no gene match: 17. Germline loops: CDR1 SEHNR, CDR2 FQNEAQ (reference sequence). The DNA for the CDR3 is TGTGCCAGTAGCCGGGGACAGAAGACCCTTGCCGAGCAGTACTTC. Its translation is CASSRGQKTLAEQYF.

The rearrangement uses TRBV6-5 and TRBJ2-5; 10 nucleotides match TRBD2. Germline CDR1 reads MNHEY; CDR2 reads SVGAGI. The junction had 9 bases not matched to a gene; V was cut back by 2 bases and J by 3 bases. The CDR3 extends over 17 amino acids. The DNA of the CDR3 is TGTGCCAGCAGTTACCCGCAAAGCGGGAGGGCTGAAGAGACCCAGTACTTC. The encoded protein is CASSYPQSGRAEETQYF.

This clonotype came up many times. The chain uses TRBV28 and TRBJ2-7, with D tentatively TRBD1 or TRBD2 (5 bases each). The germline V and J ends were trimmed by 3 bases and 4 bases, with 16 bases remaining between them. The length of the CDR3 is 15 residues. Germline loops: CDR1 MDHEN, CDR2 SYDVKM. CDR3 sequence (DNA): TGTGCCAGCAGTTTGAGCCCGGCAGGGAGATACGAGCAGTACTTC. Translating it yields CASSLSPAGRYEQYF.

The V gene is TRBV5-1, the J gene TRBJ1-1; D unclear. Trimming left V 0 bases short and J 6 bases short, with 12 bases between. Germline V gives CDR1 SGHRS, CDR2 YFSETQ. The CDR3 is 14 residues long. The CDR3 here is CASSLEGPRAEAFF. Here the CDR3 DNA reads TGCGCCAGCAGCTTGGAAGGGCCTCGGGCTGAAGCTTTCTTT.

This clonotype was seen repeatedly, ten times or more. The V call is TRBV20-1, the J call TRBJ1-6; 9 nucleotides line up with TRBD1. The V gene end was trimmed by 1 base and the J gene end by 7 bases; junction bases not matched to a gene: 8. Germline CDR1 is DFQATT and CDR2 is SNEGSKA (reference sequence). CDR3 length: 16 residues. The CDR3 spells CSARGDRESLNSPLHF. CDR3 DNA: TGCAGTGCTAGAGGGGACAGGGAAAGTTTAAATTCACCCCTCCACTTT.

V gene TRBV6-1 combines with J gene TRBJ2-5; D may be TRBD2 (5 bases). The germline gives CDR1 MNHNS, CDR2 SASEGT. The V end was cut by 4 bases, the J end by 5 bases, with 26 bases between. This CDR3 has 18 residues. CDR3 DNA sequence: TGTGCCAGCAGTGTCCCGGCCCCATTCGGGAACGGGGTGGAGACCCAGTACTTC. Protein product: CASSVPAPFGNGVETQYF.

This clonotype showed up many times. The chain joins TRBV6-1 to TRBJ1-2; 7 positions match TRBD1. With 6 bases clipped from V and 7 bases from J, the junction kept 14 bases outside the gene matches. Germline values: CDR1 MNHNS, CDR2 SASEGT. The CDR3 runs to 15 residues. CDR3 in DNA: TGTGCCAGCAGCCCCTGGGAGGGGGCGCAATTTGGCTACACCTTC. This translates into CASSPWEGAQFGYTF.

On this clonotype itself: The junction and the germline gene differ at one end; a read error may be behind it. The J gene is TRBJ1-1, the V gene TRBV14; D might be TRBD1 (6 bases). Germline CDR1 is SGHDN and CDR2 is FVKESK. The CDR3 length is 14 residues. CDR3 region: CTSSLEQGWTEAFF. The DNA of the CDR3 is TGTACCAGCAGCCTTGAACAGGGTTGGACTGAAGCTTTCTTT.

This clonotype showed up just a few times. The chain uses TRBV4-3 and TRBJ2-5; perhaps D is TRBD1 or TRBD2 (5 bases each). Germline V gene lookup returns CDR1 LGHNA and CDR2 YSLEER. Trimming stripped 1 base from V and 1 base from J, with 10 bases between. The CDR3 is 15 amino acids. The CDR3 region has the DNA TGCGCCAGCAGCCAAGGGAAGGGGAGCCAAGAGACCCAGTACTTC. Amino acid sequence: CASSQGKGSQETQYF.

This clonotype was picked up many times. The V call is TRBV11-2, the J call TRBJ2-5; D uncertain. This CDR3 spans 11 amino acids. The germline gives CDR1 SGHAT, CDR2 FQNNGV. V lost 3 bases, J lost 3 bases, and 2 bases lay in between. CDR3 sequence reads: CASSFEETQYF. The DNA for the CDR3 is TGTGCCAGCAGCTTCGAAGAGACCCAGTACTTC.

This clonotype has only a few counts. The rearrangement uses TRBV4-1 and TRBJ2-7; D is unclear. Germline V CDR1 and CDR2: MGHRA, YSYEKL. This CDR3 has 15 amino acids. V dropped 0 bases and J dropped 2 bases, with 11 bases sitting between them. DNA of the CDR3: TGCGCCAGCAGCCAAGAAAGATCGACCGCCTACGAGCAGTACTTC. As protein: CASSQERSTAYEQYF.

This clonotype appeared many times. This chain uses TRBV19 with TRBJ1-2, with D perhaps TRBD1 (5 bases). Germline V lookup: CDR1 LNHDA, CDR2 SQIVND (reference sequence). V was shortened by 3 bases and J by 4 bases, with 12 bases between the two germline ends. CDR3 size: 14 residues. The CDR3 coding sequence is TGTGCCAGTAGTATGGGGGATTTGGGCTATGGCTACACCTTC. Its translation: CASSMGDLGYGYTF.

This clonotype was detected ten times or more. The gene calls are TRBV28 and TRBJ1-1; possible D gene TRBD1, 5 bases. Trimming took 2 bases from V and 6 from J, leaving 19 bases between them. This CDR3 has 16 residues. CDR1 MDHEN and CDR2 SYDVKM come from the germline V gene. The CDR3 DNA reads TGTGCCAGCAGTTTAATCCTCGGACAAGGAAGATCTGAAGCTTTCTTT. Protein sequence: CASSLILGQGRSEAFF.

V usage is TRBV18 and J usage is TRBJ1-1; D not certain. V was clipped by 5 bases and J by 5 bases, with 18 bases between them. Germline CDR1 and CDR2: KGHSH and LQKENI. The length of the CDR3 is 15 residues. CDR3 sequence: CASSAVPTLFTEAFF. CDR3 DNA: TGTGCCAGCTCAGCCGTTCCGACCCTTTTTACTGAAGCTTTCTTT.

This clonotype was observed a handful of times. The J gene is TRBJ1-2, the V gene TRBV6-2 or TRBV6-3; maybe TRBD1 (6 bases). V gave up 2 bases and J gave up 5 bases, with 15 bases separating them. CDR1 MNHEY and CDR2 SVGEGT come from the germline V gene. The CDR3 spans 15 residues. The CDR3 reads CASSYTAPGAYGYTF. As DNA, the CDR3 is TGTGCCAGCAGTTACACCGCTCCAGGGGCGTATGGCTACACCTTC.

This clonotype was picked up many times. The chain uses TRBV20-1 and TRBJ1-1; 9 positions agree with TRBD1. This CDR3 contains 14 residues. The V gene end was trimmed by 6 bases and the J gene end by 3 bases; junction bases not matched to a gene: 8. Germline assignment: CDR1 DFQATT and CDR2 SNEGSKA (reference sequence). This chain's CDR3 is CSAKGQGPYTEAFF. The DNA for the CDR3 is TGCAGTGCCAAGGGACAGGGACCATACACTGAAGCTTTCTTT.

This clonotype was detected ten times or more. The chain uses TRBV19 and TRBJ2-2; TRBD2 aligns across 7 bases. The V gene end was trimmed by 5 bases and the J gene end by 1 base; junction bases not matched to a gene: 4. The CDR3 extends over 15 amino acids. From germline, CDR1 is LNHDA and CDR2 SQIVND (reference sequence). The DNA of the CDR3 is TGTGCCAGTAGTGCCCTAGCGGAGAACACCGGGGAGCTGTTTTTT. Amino acids: CASSALAENTGELFF.